This is a list of T cell receptor beta chains from one sample in a study of T cells in narcolepsy. Method: immunoSEQ multiplex PCR; TCRdb's copy keeps in-frame clones and lacks some. In the table there are about 43,000 clones, about nine tenths of which are singletons. Sequencing was done on a sample of CD45RA- memory CD4+ T cells from PBMCs. These TCRs come from a human donor with narcolepsy. Both conserved end residues are part of each CDR3. D genes are given only for firm matches. Clone size appears in some rows only: once, few, many, or a class for an expanded clone.

V	size	J	D	CDR3
TRBV10-3	NA	TRBJ2-5	TRBD2	CAISDGGSRETQYF
TRBV11-2	NA	TRBJ1-6	NA	CASSRSLVSPLHF
TRBV25-1	NA	TRBJ2-1	TRBD2	CASRGGGRSHEQFF
TRBV4-2	few	TRBJ1-6	NA	CASSQGDSPLHF
TRBV5-6	NA	TRBJ2-3	NA	CASSSVKRRLDPDTQYF
TRBV18	NA	TRBJ1-3	NA	CASSPPYSGNTIYF
TRBV5-4	NA	TRBJ2-7	NA	CASTSSHEQYF
TRBV5-1	NA	TRBJ1-1	NA	CASSWRQGNTEAFF
TRBV6-6	NA	TRBJ2-3	NA	CASRAQEDTQYF
TRBV11-2	few	TRBJ2-5	TRBD2	CASSPGTSGQETQYF
TRBV5-1	NA	TRBJ2-1	NA	CASSARDEQFF
TRBV28	NA	TRBJ2-7	NA	CASSLWGGTGSSYEQYF
TRBV19	once	TRBJ2-7	NA	CASSMGYEQYF
TRBV2	NA	TRBJ2-1	NA	CASSDTLPFDEQFF
TRBV19	NA	TRBJ2-2	NA	CASSVGGGAGGELFF
TRBV9	NA	TRBJ2-3	TRBD2	CASSPRTSGSTDTQYF
TRBV12-5	NA	TRBJ1-5	NA	CASGSAVGPNQPQHF
TRBV28	NA	TRBJ1-2	NA	CASSSLPNDSNYGYTF
TRBV6-5	NA	TRBJ2-3	TRBD2	CASSLTSGSTDTQYF